This passage covers 12 T cell receptor beta chains from one sample sequenced in a study of identical twins. MiXCR, run by TCRdb on the 5' RACE reads, gives a single entry per CDR3 protein. This table has under 800,000 distinct CDR3 sequences, about 20% appearing once. These data are also associated with another study on T cells expressing NK-cell markers.

Sample: PBMCs. The source of these receptors is a woman aged 18-29 years in good health.

The chain carries TRBV12-3 or TRBV12-4 and TRBJ2-1; D remains unclear. The V gene lost 5 bases and the J gene lost 5 bases, with 7 bases spanning the gap. This CDR3 has 12 residues. The CDR3 is CASSPTNNEQFF. CDR3 nucleotide sequence: TGTGCCAGCAGTCCTACAAACAATGAGCAGTTCTTC.

This clonotype occurred many times. The V call is TRBV4-3, the J call TRBJ2-1; D is perhaps TRBD2 (6 bases). V lost 11 bases to trimming and J lost 4 bases, with 15 bases between them. Germline V lookup: CDR1 LGHNA, CDR2 YSLEER. The CDR3 has 13 residues. The CDR3 nucleotides are TGCGCCGCCGGGAGTTCGGGATACAATGAGCAGTTCTTC. This translates into CAAGSSGYNEQFF.

In its sample, this clonotype was seen a few times. V and J are TRBV20-1 and TRBJ1-2, with no clear D. Trimming pared 2 bases from V and 8 bases from J, leaving 12 bases between. The germline CDR1 and CDR2 sequences are DFQATT and SNEGSKA (reference sequence). The CDR3 runs 12 residues. CDR3 sequence reads: CSARSLPEGYTF. In DNA form, the CDR3 reads TGCAGTGCTAGATCACTTCCTGAGGGCTACACCTTC.

V gene TRBV7-9 combines with J gene TRBJ1-2, with a possible D match to TRBD1 (6 bases). Germline CDR1 SEHNR, CDR2 FQNEAQ (reference sequence). V was pared by 7 bases and J by 1 base, with 22 bases between. CDR3 length equals 17 residues. CDR3 coding DNA: TGTGCCAGCAACGTTGACCCCGGACAGTTTTTTAACTATGGCTACACCTTC. It encodes CASNVDPGQFFNYGYTF.

The chain's CDR3 is CASSLVGSGQETQYF. The CDR3 DNA follows: TGTGCCAGCAGCTTAGTAGGTTCAGGGCAAGAGACCCAGTACTTC. The chain is built from TRBV7-9 and TRBJ2-5; possible D gene TRBD1, 5 bases. Germline V gene sequence: CDR1 SEHNR, CDR2 FQNEAQ (reference sequence). Trimming took off 1 base at V and 2 bases at J, with 11 bases between the two ends. The CDR3 extends over 15 amino acids.

This clonotype was counted many times. The chain carries TRBV10-3 and TRBJ2-1; TRBD1 matches 7 bases. Germline loops: CDR1 ENHRY, CDR2 SYGVKD. CDR3 length: 13 amino acids. With 8 bases clipped from V and 5 bases from J, the junction kept 6 bases outside the gene matches. CDR3 sequence reads: CAIQEDRHNEQFF. The CDR3 DNA reads as TGTGCCATCCAAGAGGACAGGCACAATGAGCAGTTCTTC.

This clonotype was observed many times. The chain employs TRBV20-1 and TRBJ1-5; D uncertain. Germline CDR1 reads DFQATT; CDR2 reads SNEGSKA (reference sequence). V lost 3 bases and J 4 bases, leaving 7 bases between the germline ends. The CDR3 has 12 amino acids. CDR3 sequence reads: CSASSGNQPQHF. Written as DNA, the CDR3 is TGCAGTGCTAGCTCCGGAAATCAGCCCCAGCATTTT.

The V and J genes are TRBV30 and TRBJ2-2, with D unclear. CDR3 length: 10 residues. Trimming cost V 4 bases and J 6 bases, with 3 bases left between them. Germline CDR1 reads GTSNPN; CDR2 reads SVGIG (reference sequence). The CDR3 protein is CAWKAGELFF. CDR3 DNA: TGTGCCTGGAAGGCCGGGGAGCTGTTTTTT.

J is TRBJ2-1 and V is TRBV11-2, with 9 bases identical to TRBD1. This CDR3 has 18 amino acids. The J segment lost 5 bases and the V segment lost 2 bases, leaving 13 bases of the junction unmatched. Germline assignment: CDR1 SGHAT and CDR2 FQNNGV. CDR3 sequence (DNA): TGTGCCAGCAGCTTAAGGGGGCTCGGGACAGGGACCCACAATGAGCAGTTCTTC. As protein: CASSLRGLGTGTHNEQFF.

Only a few counts were recorded for this clonotype. The chain carries TRBV20-1 and TRBJ1-4, with TRBD1 as a possible D gene (5 bases). The CDR3 has 13 residues. The ends were cut back, 3 bases at V and 3 bases at J, with 8 bases in the middle. CDR1 and CDR2 (germline): DFQATT, SNEGSKA (reference sequence). The CDR3 DNA is TGCAGTGCTAGCGGGGGAGCTAATGAAAAACTGTTTTTT. Its protein is CSASGGANEKLFF.

This clonotype was seen a handful of times. The chain uses TRBV10-3 and TRBJ1-1, with a possible D match to TRBD1 (6 bases). The CDR3 totals 13 residues. V shed 6 bases and J shed 7 bases, with 15 bases lying between them. Per the germline V gene, CDR1 is ENHRY and CDR2 is SYGVKD. CDR3 residues: CAIRTRGLGEAFF. Here the CDR3 DNA reads TGTGCCATCAGGACCAGGGGTCTGGGTGAAGCTTTCTTT.

The chain employs TRBV9 and TRBJ2-3; D remains ambiguous. The CDR3 has 13 residues. Trimming took off 0 bases at V and 4 bases at J, with 6 bases between the two ends. CDR1 is SGDLS, CDR2 YYNGEE, per germline. The CDR3: CASSVEIADTQYF. CDR3 in DNA: TGTGCCAGCAGCGTAGAGATCGCAGATACGCAGTATTTT.